These 20 T cell receptor beta chains were sequenced from one sample in a study of cytomegalovirus exposure and HLA in healthy donors. Both 60 Vbeta primers and 13 Jbeta primers went into the PCR. Sequenced by immunoSEQ multiplex PCR; TCRdb stores in-frame clones only, minus some. The top ten clones hold about 15% of a sample with about 84,000 clones, roughly 64% of them seen once. Material for sequencing was PBMCs. Receptor source: a woman aged 40 to 50 in good health and CMV-seropositive.

The chain combines TRBV29-1 with TRBJ2-1, with 10 bases lining up with TRBD1. The germline V gene encodes CDR1 SQVTM and CDR2 ANQGSEA. The CDR3 has 13 residues. Trimming at V came to 8 bases and at J to 6 bases, leaving 7 bases not matched to a gene. In nucleotides, the CDR3 is TGCAGCAGCAAAGGACAGGGGGGCAATGAGCAGTTCTTC. Protein: CSSKGQGGNEQFF.

This chain joins TRBV2 and TRBJ2-7; 7 bases match TRBD2. V shed 6 bases and J 0 bases; nucleotides not matched to a gene: 2. Germline V gene sequence: CDR1 SNHLY, CDR2 FYNNEI. The CDR3 is 13 residues long. CDR3 in amino acids: CASSTSDSYEQYF. In DNA, the CDR3 is TGTGCCAGCAGCACTAGCGACTCCTACGAGCAGTACTTC.

This clone was seen only a few times. The V gene is TRBV29-1, the J gene TRBJ2-1; TRBD2 matches 10 bases. The CDR3 has 14 residues. Trimming removed 4 bases from V and 6 bases from J; junction bases left unmatched: 6. CDR1 is SQVTM, CDR2 ANQGSEA, per germline. The CDR3 spells CSVAQAGGVNEQFF. The CDR3 region has the DNA TGCAGCGTTGCCCAAGCGGGAGGGGTCAATGAGCAGTTCTTC.

The chain uses TRBV30 and TRBJ2-7, with a tentative D call TRBD1 (6 bases). Trimming stripped 4 bases from V and 2 bases from J, with 15 bases between. CDR1 is GTSNPN, CDR2 SVGIG, per germline (reference sequence). This CDR3 comprises 14 residues. The CDR3 sequence: CAWNRAPPTYEQYF. For the CDR3, the DNA is TGTGCCTGGAACAGGGCACCACCCACCTACGAGCAGTACTTC.

In this sample, this clone turned up a few times. The chain joins TRBV10-3 to TRBJ2-3; 12 nucleotides agree with TRBD2. Germline CDR1 ENHRY, CDR2 SYGVKD. The CDR3 is 15 residues long. V was clipped by 8 bases and J by 3 bases; unmatched bases: 6. The CDR3 DNA is TGTGCCATCGAAGCTAGCGGGAGGGCTACAGATACGCAGTATTTT. It encodes CAIEASGRATDTQYF.

This clone turned up a few times. The chain has TRBV6-5 and TRBJ2-7; 11 positions agree with TRBD2. The CDR3 consists of 15 residues. Germline V gene lookup returns CDR1 MNHEY and CDR2 SVGAGI. After removal of 6 bases from V and 1 base from J, the junction contained 5 bases not matched to a gene. In DNA, the CDR3 is TGTGCCAGCAGATTGGGACTAGCGGATTCCTACGAGCAGTACTTC. This encodes CASRLGLADSYEQYF.

This clone was observed a few times. The V gene is TRBV5-8, the J gene TRBJ1-4; 8 bases align to TRBD1. Trimming took 0 bases from V and 5 from J; bases not matched to a gene: 0. This CDR3 contains 14 residues. Looked up from germline, CDR1 is SGHTS and CDR2 is YDEGEE. The CDR3 nucleotides are TGTGCCAGCAGCTTGGGGGACAGGAATGAAAAACTGTTTTTT. This gives the protein CASSLGDRNEKLFF. Filled out from reference TRBV5-8 and TRBJ1-4, the complete variable domain reads EAGVTQSPTHLIKTRGQQATLRCSPISGHTSVYWYQQALGLGLQFLLWYDEGEERNRGNFPPRFSGRQFPNYSSELNVNALELEDSALYLCASSLGDRNEKLFFGSGTQLSVL.

The chain uses TRBV7-3 and TRBJ2-6; a possible D gene is TRBD1 (6 bases). The CDR3 length is 17 residues. V lost 3 bases and J lost 1, with 13 bases in between. Germline V lookup: CDR1 SGHTA, CDR2 FQGTGA. Written as DNA, the CDR3 is TGTGCCAGCAGCTTCCCAGGGGAAGGTTCTGGGGCCAACGTCCTGACTTTC. This codes for CASSFPGEGSGANVLTF. Drawing the rest from reference TRBV7-3 and TRBJ2-6, the complete variable domain is GAGVSQTPSNKVTEKGKYVELRCDPISGHTALYWYRQSLGQGPEFLIYFQGTGAADDSGLPNDRFFAVRPEGSVSTLKIQRTERGDSAVYLCASSFPGEGSGANVLTFGAGSRLTVL.

The chain combines TRBV20-1 with TRBJ1-2; D possibly corresponds to TRBD1 (6 bases). CDR3 length equals 11 residues. V shed 7 bases and J shed 4 bases, with 10 bases lying between them. Germline loops: CDR1 DFQATT, CDR2 SNEGSKA (reference sequence). CDR3 in DNA: TGCAGTGGACAGGTGACCTATGGCTACACCTTC. It translates to CSGQVTYGYTF.

This clone has a handful of counts. The rearrangement uses TRBV5-1 and TRBJ2-5; D unresolved. CDR1 SGHRS and CDR2 YFSETQ come from the germline V gene. CDR3 length: 13 amino acids. Trimming took 4 bases from V and 2 from J, leaving 9 bases between them. For the CDR3, the DNA is TGCGCCAGCAGCGATCAGGTGCAAGAGACCCAGTACTTC. It yields the protein CASSDQVQETQYF.

This clone was picked up a small number of times. The V and J genes are TRBV9 and TRBJ2-7, with 9 bases that match TRBD1. Germline V gives CDR1 SGDLS, CDR2 YYNGEE. The CDR3 is made up of 15 amino acids. The V and J ends lost 4 bases and 5 bases, in that order; junction bases with no gene match: 10. CDR3: CASSSSGTGYDEQYF. Written as DNA, the CDR3 is TGTGCCAGCAGCTCATCCGGGACAGGGTATGACGAGCAGTACTTC.

Here the CDR3 DNA reads TGCGCCAGCAGAGCTAATTCGACTAGCGGGTTTCGCCACGAGCAGTACTTC. Its translation is CASRANSTSGFRHEQYF. The chain is built from TRBV10-2 and TRBJ2-7; 10 bases line up with TRBD2. V shed 6 bases and J 5 bases; nucleotides not matched to a gene: 16. Germline CDR1 reads WSHSY; CDR2 reads SAAADI. The CDR3 totals 17 residues.

This chain links TRBV6-5 with TRBJ1-5, with 8 positions matching TRBD1. CDR3 length equals 16 residues. Trimming at V came to 1 base and at J to 5 bases, leaving 7 bases not matched to a gene. From germline, CDR1 is MNHEY and CDR2 SVGAGI. CDR3 region: CASSYFTGGSDQPQHF. CDR3 coding DNA: TGTGCCAGCAGTTACTTTACAGGGGGAAGCGATCAGCCCCAGCATTTT.

The rearrangement uses TRBV6-1 and TRBJ2-7, with 8 nucleotides matching TRBD1. The V and J ends lost 5 bases and 4 bases, in that order; junction bases with no gene match: 4. Looked up from germline, CDR1 is MNHNS and CDR2 is SASEGT. The CDR3 is 13 residues long. This CDR3 reads CASSTGTGYEQYF. The CDR3 DNA reads as TGTGCCAGCAGTACCGGGACAGGTTACGAGCAGTACTTC.

This chain uses TRBV19 with TRBJ1-1; tentative D call: TRBD1 (5 bases). CDR1 is LNHDA, CDR2 SQIVND, per germline (reference sequence). The CDR3 is 15 amino acids. With 4 bases removed from V and 1 base from J, the gap between germline ends came to 13 bases. The CDR3 coding sequence is TGTGCCAGTAGTACCCGCAGGGATGGGAACACTGAAGCTTTCTTT. Its protein is CASSTRRDGNTEAFF.

The chain recombines TRBV2 with TRBJ2-5; TRBD2 matches at 10 bases. Per the germline V gene, CDR1 is SNHLY and CDR2 is FYNNEI. After removal of 2 bases from V and 9 bases from J, the junction contained 9 bases not matched to a gene. CDR3 size: 15 residues. The CDR3 nucleotides are TGTGCCAGCAGTGAATACCTAGCGGGAGCGGAGCCCCAGTACTTC. It specifies CASSEYLAGAEPQYF.

A few counts support this clone. This chain uses TRBV4-2 with TRBJ2-1, with a tentative D call TRBD2 (6 bases). Germline CDR1 LGHNA, CDR2 YNFKEQ. The ends were cut back, 0 bases at V and 12 bases at J, with 15 bases in the middle. This CDR3 is 14 amino acids long. The CDR3 spells CASSQDRARRGQFF. The CDR3 nucleotides read TGTGCCAGCAGCCAAGATCGGGCACGGAGGGGGCAGTTCTTC.

The gene calls are TRBV5-1 and TRBJ1-2; a possible D gene is TRBD1 (5 bases). V lost 0 bases, J lost 3 bases, and 12 bases lay in between. Germline V gene data show CDR1 as SGHRS and CDR2 as YFSETQ. CDR3 length: 15 residues. CDR3 coding DNA: TGCGCCAGCAGCTTGGAACTGGGGGGTTACTATGGCTACACCTTC. Protein: CASSLELGGYYGYTF.

This clone was observed a few times. The chain couples TRBV5-1 to TRBJ1-1, with TRBD1 matching 8 bases. The CDR3 totals 13 residues. With V trimmed by 4 bases and J by 10 bases, 9 bases remained unmatched. Germline loops: CDR1 SGHRS, CDR2 YFSETQ. CDR3 DNA: TGCGCCAGCAGCACCGGACAGGGTGTAGGAGCTTTCTTT. Amino acid sequence: CASSTGQGVGAFF.

This clone was recorded a few times. J is TRBJ2-3 and V is TRBV7-2; 7 bases fit TRBD1. This CDR3 has 16 amino acids. Losses at the gene ends were 4 bases for V and 5 bases for J; bases not matched to a gene: 12. CDR1 and CDR2 from the germline V gene are SGHTA and FQGNSA. The CDR3 DNA reads as TGTGCCAGCAGCTCCTGGGCAGGGGGTTCAGGAGATACGCAGTATTTT. It specifies CASSSWAGGSGDTQYF.